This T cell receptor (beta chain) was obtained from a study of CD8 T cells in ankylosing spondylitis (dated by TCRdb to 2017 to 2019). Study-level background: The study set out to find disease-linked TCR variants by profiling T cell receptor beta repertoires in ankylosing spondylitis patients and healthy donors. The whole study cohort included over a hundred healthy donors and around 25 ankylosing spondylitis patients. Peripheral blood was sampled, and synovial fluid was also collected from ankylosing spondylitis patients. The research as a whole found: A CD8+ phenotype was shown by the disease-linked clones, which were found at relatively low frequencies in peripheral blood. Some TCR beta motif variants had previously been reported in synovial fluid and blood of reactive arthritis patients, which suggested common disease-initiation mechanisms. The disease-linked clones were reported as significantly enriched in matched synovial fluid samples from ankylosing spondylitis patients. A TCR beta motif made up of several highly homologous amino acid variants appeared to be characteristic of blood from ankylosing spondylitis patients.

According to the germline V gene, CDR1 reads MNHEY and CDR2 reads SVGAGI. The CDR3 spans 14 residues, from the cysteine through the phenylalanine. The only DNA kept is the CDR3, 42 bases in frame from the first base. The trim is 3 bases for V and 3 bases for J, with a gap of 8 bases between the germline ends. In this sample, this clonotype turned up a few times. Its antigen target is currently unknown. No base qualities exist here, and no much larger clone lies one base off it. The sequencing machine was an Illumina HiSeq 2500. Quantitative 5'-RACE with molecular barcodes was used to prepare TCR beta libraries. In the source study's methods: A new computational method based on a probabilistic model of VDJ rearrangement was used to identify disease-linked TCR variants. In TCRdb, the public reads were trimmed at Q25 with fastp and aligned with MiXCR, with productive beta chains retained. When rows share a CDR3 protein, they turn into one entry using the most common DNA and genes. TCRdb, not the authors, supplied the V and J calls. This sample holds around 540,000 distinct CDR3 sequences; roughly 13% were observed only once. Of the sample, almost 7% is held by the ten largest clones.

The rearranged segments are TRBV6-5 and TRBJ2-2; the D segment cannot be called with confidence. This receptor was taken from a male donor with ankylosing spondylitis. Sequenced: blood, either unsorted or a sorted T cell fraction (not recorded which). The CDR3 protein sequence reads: CASSYISDTGELFF. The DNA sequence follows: TGTGCCAGCAGTTATATTTCGGACACCGGGGAGCTGTTTTTT.